This passage covers 17 T cell receptor beta chains from one sample sequenced in a study of T cell responses to AZD1222 COVID-19 vaccine. Sequencing was performed with immunoSEQ multiplex PCR; in TCRdb, only in-frame clones are kept and a portion is missing. The sample holds 70,000 or so clones; 75% to 90% are singletons and the top ten take roughly 25%. The sequenced sample was peripheral blood, obtained 28 days after the second AZD1222 dose. Receptors were obtained from an adult who received the AZD1222 COVID-19 vaccine.

The chain links TRBV5-5 to TRBJ1-2, with 7 nucleotides matching TRBD1. The CDR3 runs to 16 residues. V lost 0 bases to trimming and J lost 2 bases; unmatched junction nucleotides: 7. Germline V gives CDR1 SGHKS, CDR2 YYEKEE (reference sequence). In nucleotides, the CDR3 is TGTGCCAGCAGCTTGGGGAGCGCGGGACAGAACTATGGCTACACCTTC. Its protein is CASSLGSAGQNYGYTF.

The chain is built from TRBV2 and TRBJ1-2, with D perhaps matching TRBD1 (5 bases). Trimming took 3 bases from V and 8 from J, leaving 22 bases between them. The CDR3 length is 16 residues. Germline V lookup: CDR1 SNHLY, CDR2 FYNNEI. The CDR3: CASSDSPLGVRSGYTF. The CDR3 coding sequence is TGTGCCAGCAGTGACAGCCCGTTGGGGGTAAGGTCGGGCTACACCTTC.

The rearrangement uses TRBV19 and TRBJ2-2, with TRBD1 matching over 8 bases. The CDR3 covers 14 residues. In germline, CDR1 is LNHDA, CDR2 SQIVND (reference sequence). V was pared by 10 bases and J by 0 bases, with 4 bases of the junction left unmatched. In DNA, the CDR3 is TGTGCCACCTCGGACAGGGCGAACACCGGGGAGCTGTTTTTT. Translating gives CATSDRANTGELFF. The entire variable domain, with the rest obtained from reference TRBV19 and TRBJ2-2, is as follows: DGGITQSPKYLFRKEGQNVTLSCEQNLNHDAMYWYRQDPGQGLRLIYYSQIVNDFQKGDIAEGYSVSREKKESFPLTVTSAQKNPTAFYLCATSDRANTGELFFGEGSRLTVL.

The V and J genes are TRBV21-1 and TRBJ1-1. TRBV21-1 is a pseudogene locus. The CDR3 covers 15 residues. CDR3 protein: CASSIPGVRNTEAFF. As DNA, the CDR3 is TGTGCCAGCAGCATCCCGGGGGTTCGGAACACTGAAGCTTTCTTT.

This clone was recorded a few times. The chain recombines TRBV10-3 with TRBJ1-3, with TRBD1 identical over 9 bases. The CDR3 is 14 amino acids. The V and J ends lost 8 bases and 6 bases, in that order; junction bases with no gene match: 8. The germline CDR1 and CDR2 sequences are ENHRY and SYGVKD. CDR3 bases: TGTGCCATCGCAAATACAGGGGGCGCAAACACCATATATTTT. Translation gives CAIANTGGANTIYF.

The J gene is TRBJ1-5, the V gene TRBV3-1 (or the pseudogene TRBV3-2); D remains unclear. The CDR3 runs to 15 residues. CDR1 and CDR2 from the germline V gene are LGHDT and YNNKEL (reference sequence). The V gene lost 0 bases and the J gene lost 9 bases, with 15 bases spanning the gap. CDR3 sequence: CASSQDSDAKAPQHF. The CDR3, as DNA: TGTGCCAGCAGCCAAGATTCAGACGCTAAAGCGCCCCAGCATTTT.

This clone was counted once. The chain carries TRBV6-4 and TRBJ2-1; 7 nucleotides match TRBD2. The CDR3 loop spans 15 amino acids. Germline lookup yields CDR1 MRHNA and CDR2 SNTAGT. V lost 2 bases and J lost 6; bases outside the gene matches: 7. The CDR3 loop reads CASSDKSQRGNEQFF. For the CDR3, the DNA is TGTGCCAGCAGTGACAAGTCCCAGCGGGGCAATGAGCAGTTCTTC.

In this sample, this clone turned up once. Written as DNA, the CDR3 is TGTGCCAGCGGAGTGGGGGACACTGAAGCTTTCTTT. Its protein is CASGVGDTEAFF. This chain links TRBV28 with TRBJ1-1; D possibly corresponds to TRBD1 (5 bases). Per the germline V gene, CDR1 is MDHEN and CDR2 is SYDVKM. V dropped 8 bases and J dropped 3 bases, with 10 bases sitting between them. The CDR3 extends over 12 amino acids.

The V call is TRBV19, the J call TRBJ1-6; 8 bases match TRBD1. Per the germline V gene, CDR1 is LNHDA and CDR2 is SQIVND (reference sequence). V lost 6 bases, J lost 8 bases, and 12 bases stayed unmatched. CDR3 size: 16 residues. The CDR3 here is CASSETGQGEYSPLHF. As DNA, the CDR3 is TGTGCCAGTAGCGAGACTGGACAGGGCGAATATTCACCCCTCCACTTT.

The V gene is TRBV7-2, the J gene TRBJ2-7; a weak D match, TRBD2 (6 bases). CDR3 size: 15 residues. The V and J ends lost 5 bases and 2 bases respectively, with 16 bases between them. Germline lookup yields CDR1 SGHTA and CDR2 FQGNSA. CDR3 bases: TGTGCCAGCAGCCCCGGGGTAGCGGTTCCCTACGAGCAGTACTTC. It translates to CASSPGVAVPYEQYF.

The genes are TRBV7-9 and TRBJ1-1, with D unresolved. V lost 1 base to trimming and J lost 3 bases, with 6 bases between them. CDR1 and CDR2 from the germline V gene are SEHNR and FQNEAQ (reference sequence). The CDR3 contains 13 residues. The CDR3 region is CASSLVGDTEAFF. CDR3 bases: TGTGCCAGCAGCTTAGTTGGGGACACTGAAGCTTTCTTT.

The V call is TRBV19, the J call TRBJ1-5; tentative D call: TRBD1 (6 bases). The CDR3 consists of 14 residues. The germline V and J ends were trimmed by 4 bases and 4 bases, with 11 bases remaining between them. Per germline, CDR1 LNHDA and CDR2 SQIVND (reference sequence). CDR3 loop: CASSTWTANQPQHF. The DNA of the CDR3 is TGTGCCAGTAGTACCTGGACAGCGAATCAGCCCCAGCATTTT.

The chain carries TRBV19 and TRBJ1-1; D uncertain. The CDR3 extends over 13 amino acids. The V and J ends lost 6 bases and 0 bases respectively, with 8 bases between them. Germline CDR1 is LNHDA and CDR2 is SQIVND (reference sequence). CDR3: CASRPEMNTEAFF. Here the CDR3 DNA reads TGTGCCAGTAGGCCAGAGATGAACACTGAAGCTTTCTTT.

The chain carries TRBV15 and TRBJ2-7; D could derive from TRBD1 or TRBD2 (6 bases each). CDR1 and CDR2 (germline): LNHNV, YYDKDF (reference sequence). V lost 6 bases and J lost 3, with 21 bases in between. There are 16 residues in the CDR3. In DNA form, the CDR3 reads TGTGCCACCAGTACCACTAGGACGGGGGCGGGCTACGAGCAGTACTTC. It yields the protein CATSTTRTGAGYEQYF. The variable domain in full, completed from reference TRBV15 and TRBJ2-7, reads DAMVIQNPRYQVTQFGKPVTLSCSQTLNHNVMYWYQQKSSQAPKLLFHYYDKDFNNEADTPDNFQSRRPNTSFCFLDIRSPGLGDTAMYLCATSTTRTGAGYEQYFGPGTRLTVT.

This clone was counted a single time. The chain uses TRBV30 and TRBJ2-1; 8 nucleotides line up with TRBD2. This CDR3 region has 12 residues. J lost 8 bases, V lost 4 bases, and 4 bases had no gene match. Germline V gene data show CDR1 as GTSNPN and CDR2 as SVGIG (reference sequence). The DNA for the CDR3 is TGTGCCTGGACTAGCGGGCCCCATGAGCAGTTCTTC. Its protein is CAWTSGPHEQFF.

V usage is TRBV10-3 and J usage is TRBJ1-1; the D is unclear. This CDR3 comprises 12 residues. CDR1 ENHRY and CDR2 SYGVKD come from the germline V gene. CDR3 nucleotide sequence: TGTGCTACAAGGGTAGGGAACACTGAAGCTTTCTTT. Translating gives CATRVGNTEAFF.

This chain connects TRBV28 to TRBJ1-2; 10 nucleotides line up with TRBD1. V shed 4 bases and J 5 bases; nucleotides not matched to a gene: 10. CDR3 length: 16 amino acids. Germline-derived CDR1 and CDR2 are MDHEN and SYDVKM. For the CDR3, the DNA is TGTGCCAGCAGTTCAGCCGGGACAGGGGTTTTTTATGGCTACACCTTC. Protein sequence: CASSSAGTGVFYGYTF.